Presented here are 24 T cell receptor beta chains from one specimen sequenced in a study of human versus mouse CDR3 diversity and MHC coevolution (dated by TCRdb to the late 2010s). Library method: the immunoSEQ multiplex PCR assay. TCRdb's version of the immuneACCESS table is confined to in-frame rearrangements and falls short of the full clone set. An unresolved V gene accounts for under half of the shortfall where checked; the remainder is of unknown origin. The sample contains 80,000 or so clones, 93% of them found a single time. 1.2% to 1.5% of the sample goes to the ten largest clones. The sequenced sample consisted of naive CD4+ T cells from blood. The cell subset or site label, as the study defines it: CD45RO-negative CD62L-positive naive CD4 T cells. The receptor source for this set is a person aged 30-69 years in good health.

V is TRBV5-6 and J is TRBJ1-2; no firm D call. Trimming removed 2 bases at V and 6 bases at J, with 11 bases between. CDR3 length equals 13 residues. CDR1 is SGHDT, CDR2 YYEEEE, per germline. CDR3 nucleotides: TGTGCCAGCAGCTTTGGCCAGGTGGATGGCTACACCTTC. Translated: CASSFGQVDGYTF. The whole variable domain, filled in from reference TRBV5-6 and TRBJ1-2, reads DAGVTQSPTHLIKTRGQQVTLRCSPKSGHDTVSWYQQALGQGPQFIFQYYEEEERQRGNFPDRFSGHQFPNYSSELNVNALLLGDSALYLCASSFGQVDGYTFGSGTRLTVV.

This clone was recorded only once. The chain has TRBV4-1 and TRBJ2-7; 10 bases are a match to TRBD2. Per germline, CDR1 MGHRA and CDR2 YSYEKL. The CDR3 runs 15 residues. Trimming at V came to 7 bases and at J to 3 bases, leaving 9 bases not matched to a gene. CDR3 DNA sequence: TGCGCCAGCACCGGGGAACTAGCGGGGCGCTACGAGCAGTACTTC. It codes for CASTGELAGRYEQYF.

The DNA of the CDR3 is TGTGCCAGCAGCACTCCGGGACAGAGGATTCAAGAGACCCAGTACTTC. Translated, it gives CASSTPGQRIQETQYF. This rearrangement joins TRBV7-3 to TRBJ2-5; TRBD1 agrees at 7 bases. This CDR3 contains 16 residues. The V segment lost 5 bases and the J segment 2 bases; nucleotides outside the gene matches: 11. CDR1 SGHTA and CDR2 FQGTGA come from the germline V gene.

This clone was found a few times. The chain recombines TRBV11-2 with TRBJ1-5; D perhaps matches TRBD1 (6 bases). The V gene lost 5 bases and the J gene lost 5 bases, with 16 bases spanning the gap. The CDR3 extends over 15 amino acids. The germline CDR1 and CDR2 sequences are SGHAT and FQNNGV. CDR3 loop: CASSRWGQGDQPQHF. Here the CDR3 DNA reads TGTGCCAGCAGCCGCTGGGGGCAGGGCGATCAGCCCCAGCATTTT.

The chain couples TRBV6-1 to TRBJ2-7; TRBD2 might be the D (6 bases). Trimming removed 7 bases from V and 3 bases from J, with 10 bases in between. Germline CDR1 is MNHNS and CDR2 is SASEGT. CDR3 length equals 12 residues. CDR3: CASTGVFYEQYF. As DNA, the CDR3 is TGTGCCAGCACGGGGGTTTTCTACGAGCAGTACTTC.

The V gene is TRBV7-2, the J gene TRBJ1-2; D is uncertain. There are 13 residues in the CDR3. Per the germline V gene, CDR1 is SGHTA and CDR2 is FQGNSA. Trimming removed 1 base from V and 7 bases from J, with 10 bases in between. The CDR3 spells CASSLGLEAGYTF. The DNA for the CDR3 is TGTGCCAGCAGCTTAGGACTGGAGGCTGGCTACACCTTC.

The rearrangement links TRBV6-5 to TRBJ2-7; possibly TRBD1 for D (6 bases). The CDR3 covers 13 residues. Germline CDR1 MNHEY, CDR2 SVGAGI. The V and J ends lost 7 bases and 5 bases respectively, with 15 bases between them. The CDR3 coding sequence is TGTGCCAGCACCTCTCGGACAGCCCACGAGCAGTACTTC. Translation gives CASTSRTAHEQYF.

The chain employs TRBV30 and TRBJ1-1; D may be TRBD1 (5 bases). The V gene lost 3 bases and the J gene lost 3 bases, with 11 bases spanning the gap. The CDR3 totals 13 residues. CDR1 and CDR2 from the germline V gene are GTSNPN and SVGIG (reference sequence). The CDR3 region is CAWRSGGYTEAFF. DNA for the CDR3: TGTGCCTGGAGGTCCGGGGGGTACACTGAAGCTTTCTTT.

The genes are TRBV9 and TRBJ2-2; TRBD2 might be the D (6 bases). This CDR3 is built from 15 residues. CDR1 and CDR2 (germline): SGDLS, YYNGEE. Trimming removed 1 base from V and 0 bases from J, with 7 bases in between. CDR3 in amino acids: CASSVREPNTGELFF. In DNA form, the CDR3 reads TGTGCCAGCAGCGTACGGGAGCCGAACACCGGGGAGCTGTTTTTT. The full variable domain, completed using reference TRBV9 and TRBJ2-2, is DSGVTQTPKHLITATGQRVTLRCSPRSGDLSVYWYQQSLDQGLQFLIQYYNGEERAKGNILERFSAQQFPDLHSELNLSSLELGDSALYFCASSVREPNTGELFFGEGSRLTVL.

The CDR3 sequence: CASSQASQDRGRYGYTF. The CDR3 DNA reads as TGCGCCAGCAGCCAAGCTTCCCAGGACAGGGGCAGGTATGGCTACACCTTC. The chain is built from TRBV4-1 and TRBJ1-2; 9 nucleotides align to TRBD1. V lost 1 base to trimming and J lost 5 bases; unmatched junction nucleotides: 11. From germline, CDR1 is MGHRA and CDR2 YSYEKL. The CDR3 covers 17 residues.

The rearrangement joins TRBV20-1 to TRBJ1-6; 7 bases are a match to TRBD1. J was trimmed by 18 bases and V by 1 base; bases with no gene match: 6. Germline V gene sequence: CDR1 DFQATT, CDR2 SNEGSKA (reference sequence). This CDR3 contains 11 residues. The CDR3, as DNA: TGCAGTGCTAGAGTCGACAGGGAGGCCCACTTT. It codes for CSARVDREAHF.

The chain is built from TRBV4-3 and TRBJ1-2, with D possibly matching TRBD1 (6 bases). CDR1 is LGHNA, CDR2 YSLEER, per germline. This CDR3 comprises 14 residues. Trimming left V 1 base short and J 8 bases short, with 14 bases between. CDR3 nucleotides: TGCGCCAGCAGCCAAGTAGAATGGACAGCGGGCTACACCTTC. Translated, it gives CASSQVEWTAGYTF.

The chain carries TRBV7-2 and TRBJ2-5, with TRBD2 matching over 8 bases. Germline CDR1 and CDR2: SGHTA and FQGNSA. The V segment lost 8 bases and the J segment 4 bases; nucleotides outside the gene matches: 9. The CDR3 has 14 residues. The CDR3 DNA reads as TGTGCCAGCGTCCAGGGACTAGTGCTAGAGACCCAGTACTTC. This encodes CASVQGLVLETQYF.

This clone is a singleton in its sample. A read error may produce the germline difference seen at one junction end. The chain couples TRBV2 to TRBJ2-5; D might be TRBD2 (6 bases). The CDR3 contains 12 residues. Germline CDR1 SNHLY, CDR2 FYNNEI. This chain's CDR3 is CASSAPGDHVDF. The CDR3 nucleotides are TGTGCCAGCAGTGCCCCGGGGGACCACGTCGACTTC.

The V call is TRBV7-2, the J call TRBJ1-1; a possible D gene is TRBD1 (6 bases). The V gene lost 5 bases and the J gene lost 3 bases, with 10 bases spanning the gap. The CDR3 loop spans 13 amino acids. From germline, CDR1 is SGHTA and CDR2 FQGNSA. This CDR3 reads CASSRDTYTEAFF. CDR3 bases: TGTGCCAGCAGCCGGGACACCTACACTGAAGCTTTCTTT.

The CDR3 DNA reads TGTGCCAGTAGTAAGGGACAGACCAAAAACATTCAGTACTTC. Translated, it gives CASSKGQTKNIQYF. This chain joins TRBV19 and TRBJ2-4; 7 positions agree with TRBD1. V dropped 4 bases and J dropped 2; count of bases not matched to a gene: 2. The CDR3 length is 14 residues. The germline CDR1 and CDR2 sequences are LNHDA and SQIVND (reference sequence).

This sequence joins TRBV7-3 and TRBJ1-1; D is ambiguous. The germline V and J ends were trimmed by 5 bases and 2 bases, with 12 bases remaining between them. Germline V gives CDR1 SGHTA, CDR2 FQGTGA. This CDR3 spans 14 amino acids. This CDR3 reads CASSPPGENTEAFF. The CDR3 DNA sequence: TGTGCCAGCAGCCCACCCGGAGAAAACACTGAAGCTTTCTTT.

This chain connects TRBV23-1 to TRBJ2-6; 7 nucleotides align to TRBD2. TRBV23-1 is known as an ORF, though its function is uncertain. V shed 0 bases, J shed 1 base, and the junction held 0 bases outside the gene matches. The CDR3 loop spans 16 amino acids. CDR3 nucleotide sequence: TGCGCCAGCAGTCAATCGGGGGGGTCTGGGGCCAACGTCCTGACTTTC. This gives the protein CASSQSGGSGANVLTF.

V is TRBV7-2 and J is TRBJ2-1; perhaps TRBD1 as D (5 bases). The germline V gene has CDR1 SGHTA and CDR2 FQGNSA. This CDR3 has 14 amino acids. The V and J ends lost 5 bases and 8 bases respectively, with 16 bases between them. The chain's CDR3 is CASSKRQRVDEQFF. The CDR3 region has the DNA TGTGCCAGCAGCAAAAGACAGAGAGTCGATGAGCAGTTCTTC.

The chain recombines TRBV14 with TRBJ1-4, with D unresolved. Germline lookup yields CDR1 SGHDN and CDR2 FVKESK. This CDR3 spans 14 amino acids. The V end was cut by 4 bases, the J end by 4 bases, with 10 bases between. CDR3 protein: CASSRGGSNEKLFF. As DNA, the CDR3 is TGTGCCAGCAGCCGGGGAGGAAGTAATGAAAAACTGTTTTTT.

The chain couples TRBV5-4 to TRBJ1-1; weak D call: TRBD1 (5 bases). Per germline, CDR1 SGHNT and CDR2 YYREEE (reference sequence). There are 15 residues in the CDR3. V was trimmed by 2 bases and J by 4 bases, leaving 15 bases between them. The CDR3 region is CASSFSGGVSTEAFF. For the CDR3, the DNA is TGTGCCAGCAGCTTTTCGGGAGGGGTGAGCACTGAAGCTTTCTTT.

The CDR3 loop reads CASSQERGPYEQYF. For the CDR3, the DNA is TGTGCCAGCAGCCAGGAGCGGGGTCCCTACGAGCAGTACTTC. The V gene is TRBV4-2, the J gene TRBJ2-5; 7 bases align to TRBD2. The end of the DNA is better explained by TRBJ2-7, so the J call may be wrong. From germline, CDR1 is LGHNA and CDR2 YNFKEQ. The length of the CDR3 is 14 residues.

V gene TRBV7-2 combines with J gene TRBJ2-5; 9 bases agree with TRBD1. This CDR3 is 14 amino acids long. Germline values: CDR1 SGHTA, CDR2 FQGNSA. The ends lost 5 bases at V and 5 bases at J; junction bases unmatched: 6. The CDR3 DNA follows: TGTGCCAGCAGCCGACGGGACAGGGTGGAGACCCAGTACTTC. Its translation: CASSRRDRVETQYF.

CDR3 sequence reads: CASSLKGAAGELFF. As DNA, the CDR3 is TGTGCCAGCAGCTTAAAGGGGGCAGCCGGGGAGCTGTTTTTT. The genes are TRBV7-9 and TRBJ2-2, with 7 bases matching TRBD1. The CDR3 covers 14 residues. CDR1 is SEHNR, CDR2 FQNEAQ, per germline (reference sequence). V was pared by 2 bases and J by 6 bases, with 3 bases of the junction left unmatched.